These 30 T cell receptor beta chains were sequenced from one sample in a study of immune evolution from preneoplasia to lung adenocarcinoma. Repertoires were generated with immunoSEQ multiplex PCR, while TCRdb's copy carries only in-frame clones and drops some. The data show several thousand clones, roughly 80% seen once. Sequencing was carried out using FFPE adjacent normal lung tissue. The receptors derive from a donor at least 70 years old with lung adenocarcinoma.

This chain uses TRBV5-1 with TRBJ2-5; D remains ambiguous. Per the germline V gene, CDR1 is SGHRS and CDR2 is YFSETQ. The CDR3 sequence is 11 residues long. V was shortened by 5 bases and J by 5 bases, with 7 bases between the two germline ends. CDR3 nucleotides: TGCGCCAGCAGGGAGTGGGAGACCCAGTACTTC. This gives the protein CASREWETQYF.

This rearrangement joins TRBV13 to TRBJ2-7, with a tentative D call TRBD2 (6 bases). V gave up 4 bases and J gave up 1 base, with 11 bases separating them. Germline CDR1 is PRHDT and CDR2 is FYEKMQ (reference sequence). The CDR3 extends over 14 amino acids. The CDR3 bases are TGTGCCAGCAGCTCAAGACTAGAATCCTACGAGCAGTACTTC. Its translation: CASSSRLESYEQYF. Full variable domain (rest looked up from reference TRBV13 and TRBJ2-7): AAGVIQSPRHLIKEKRETATLKCYPIPRHDTVYWYQQGPGQDPQFLISFYEKMQSDKGSIPDRFSAQQFSDYHSELNMSSLELGDSALYFCASSSRLESYEQYFGPGTRLTVT.

This clone appeared a few times. The gene calls are TRBV21-1 and TRBJ2-7. TRBV21-1 is flagged as a pseudogene. The CDR3 loop spans 17 amino acids. This chain's CDR3 is CASSKVTLPDSSYEQYF. The CDR3 DNA follows: TGTGCCAGCAGCAAAGTGACACTACCGGATTCATCCTACGAGCAGTACTTC.

The CDR3 spells CASSLNPTDTQYF. The CDR3 DNA reads as TGTGCCAGCAGCTTAAACCCGACAGATACGCAGTATTTT. The V call is TRBV7-3, the J call TRBJ2-3, with D hard to call. The germline V gene has CDR1 SGHTA and CDR2 FQGTGA. CDR3 length equals 13 residues. The V end lost 1 base, the J end lost 3 bases, and 5 bases lay between the germline ends.

The V call is TRBV5-1, the J call TRBJ2-7, with 9 bases aligning to TRBD2. Germline CDR1 is SGHRS and CDR2 is YFSETQ. Losses at the gene ends were 4 bases for V and 4 bases for J; bases not matched to a gene: 12. This CDR3 is 16 amino acids long. CDR3 bases: TGCGCCAGCAGCATCAGGGCTAGCGGGAAACCGTACGAGCAGTACTTC. Its translation is CASSIRASGKPYEQYF.

This clone showed up just a few times. The V call is TRBV5-5, the J call TRBJ2-7; D might be TRBD1 or TRBD2, each matching 5 bases. The CDR3 is made up of 13 amino acids. Looked up from germline, CDR1 is SGHKS and CDR2 is YYEKEE (reference sequence). V lost 0 bases and J lost 3, with 7 bases in between. DNA of the CDR3: TGTGCCAGCAGCTTGGGGGACGGCTACGAGCAGTACTTC. Translation gives CASSLGDGYEQYF.

The chain has TRBV30 and TRBJ2-5; 8 bases map to TRBD2. CDR1 is GTSNPN and CDR2 is SVGIG in the germline V gene (reference sequence). This CDR3 has 12 residues. With V trimmed by 5 bases and J by 5 bases, 4 bases remained unmatched. The CDR3 bases are TGTGCCTGGGGGACTAGGCGGGAGACCCAGTACTTC. It codes for CAWGTRRETQYF.

The chain is built from TRBV27 and TRBJ2-2; D gene unclear. This CDR3 has 13 residues. Germline values: CDR1 MNHEY, CDR2 SMNVEV (reference sequence). V was pared by 3 bases and J by 8 bases, with 10 bases between. The CDR3 loop reads CASSFGSSGELFF. Here the CDR3 DNA reads TGTGCCAGCAGTTTTGGTAGCTCTGGGGAGCTGTTTTTT.

The V and J genes are TRBV12-5 and TRBJ1-1; the D is unclear. This CDR3 is 13 amino acids long. Germline lookup yields CDR1 LGHNT and CDR2 FRNRAP. The V and J ends lost 3 bases and 1 base respectively, with 6 bases between them. CDR3 sequence reads: CASGFDGNTEAFF. In DNA, the CDR3 is TGTGCTAGTGGTTTCGACGGGAACACTGAAGCTTTCTTT.

The chain links TRBV6-1 to TRBJ2-7, with 7 bases aligning to TRBD1. Germline V gene sequence: CDR1 MNHNS, CDR2 SASEGT. With V trimmed by 7 bases and J by 0 bases, 9 bases remained unmatched. The CDR3 contains 15 residues. CDR3 nucleotide sequence: TGTGCCAGCAAGACGACAGGGCCGATCTCCTACGAGCAGTACTTC. Encoded protein: CASKTTGPISYEQYF.

The genes are TRBV11-2 and TRBJ2-7; 7 bases agree with TRBD1. CDR3 length: 15 amino acids. Germline V gene lookup returns CDR1 SGHAT and CDR2 FQNNGV. Trimming removed 6 bases from V and 0 bases from J; junction bases left unmatched: 8. The CDR3 reads CASSLTWDSSYEQYF. CDR3 DNA: TGTGCCAGCAGTCTTACTTGGGACAGCTCCTACGAGCAGTACTTC.

This clone was recorded a few times. This chain uses TRBV19 with TRBJ2-5; 11 bases fit TRBD1. V lost 7 bases and J lost 5; bases outside the gene matches: 9. This CDR3 spans 15 amino acids. From germline, CDR1 is LNHDA and CDR2 SQIVND (reference sequence). Here the CDR3 DNA reads TGTGCCAGTACCCTAGGACAGGGGGCGACGGAGACCCAGTACTTC. Protein product: CASTLGQGATETQYF.

This sequence joins TRBV5-1 and TRBJ2-3, with D tentatively TRBD2 (6 bases). CDR1 and CDR2 (germline): SGHRS, YFSETQ. Trimming removed 2 bases from V and 4 bases from J, with 14 bases in between. This CDR3 region has 15 residues. The CDR3 here is CASSLLGGGSDTQYF. The CDR3 coding sequence is TGCGCCAGCAGCTTATTGGGGGGAGGCTCAGATACGCAGTATTTT. The variable domain in full, with the rest retrieved from reference TRBV5-1 and TRBJ2-3, is KAGVTQTPRYLIKTRGQQVTLSCSPISGHRSVSWYQQTPGQGLQFLFEYFSETQRNKGNFPGRFSGRQFSNSRSEMNVSTLELGDSALYLCASSLLGGGSDTQYFGPGTRLTVL.

J is TRBJ2-1 and V is TRBV7-9; D may be TRBD2 (6 bases). Germline lookup yields CDR1 SEHNR and CDR2 FQNEAQ (reference sequence). V was pared by 2 bases and J by 8 bases, with 13 bases between. The CDR3 runs 14 residues. CDR3 loop: CASSLSEGWDEQFF. CDR3 DNA: TGTGCCAGCAGCTTATCGGAGGGCTGGGATGAGCAGTTCTTC.

The gene calls are TRBV7-2 and TRBJ2-1, with D possibly being TRBD1 or TRBD2 (5 bases each). V lost 5 bases and J lost 7, with 24 bases in between. CDR1 is SGHTA and CDR2 is FQGNSA in the germline V gene. The CDR3 contains 17 residues. The CDR3 sequence is CASSLGLRGSGNNEQFF. The CDR3 DNA is TGTGCCAGCAGCCTAGGGTTAAGGGGAAGCGGTAATAATGAGCAGTTCTTC.

This chain joins TRBV30 and TRBJ1-3, with no clear D. The V end lost 2 bases, the J end lost 5 bases, and 4 bases lay between the germline ends. The CDR3 is 11 amino acids. From germline, CDR1 is GTSNPN and CDR2 SVGIG (reference sequence). The CDR3 sequence is CAWSSRNTIYF. The CDR3 DNA sequence: TGTGCCTGGAGTTCGCGAAACACCATATATTTT.

The gene calls are TRBV6-5 and TRBJ2-3, with D perhaps matching TRBD1 (5 bases). V lost 11 bases and J 0 bases, leaving 15 bases between the germline ends. The CDR3 extends over 14 amino acids. The germline CDR1 and CDR2 sequences are MNHEY and SVGAGI. Here the CDR3 DNA reads TGTGCCTCTCGACAGTTTTATAGCACAGATACGCAGTATTTT. Translated, it gives CASRQFYSTDTQYF.

This clone was seen a handful of times. The chain joins TRBV5-6 to TRBJ1-2; D may be TRBD1 (5 bases). The CDR3 is 14 amino acids. CDR1 is SGHDT, CDR2 YYEEEE, per germline. The germline V and J ends were trimmed by 4 bases and 4 bases, with 14 bases remaining between them. This chain's CDR3 is CASSRRRGLYGYTF. CDR3 nucleotides: TGTGCCAGCAGCCGGCGAAGGGGCCTCTATGGCTACACCTTC.

The chain recombines TRBV9 with TRBJ2-7, with 8 nucleotides matching TRBD1. CDR1 SGDLS and CDR2 YYNGEE come from the germline V gene. With 0 bases clipped from V and 1 base from J, the junction kept 3 bases outside the gene matches. The CDR3 length is 15 residues. In DNA, the CDR3 is TGTGCCAGCAGCGTAGCGGGGACAGGTTCCTACGAGCAGTACTTC. Encoded protein: CASSVAGTGSYEQYF.

There are a few counts of this clone. The chain uses TRBV11-2 and TRBJ2-7; 7 nucleotides agree with TRBD1. The CDR3 contains 14 residues. Germline V lookup: CDR1 SGHAT, CDR2 FQNNGV. V was pared by 5 bases and J by 3 bases, with 7 bases of the junction left unmatched. The CDR3 DNA reads as TGTGCCAGCAGCCACGCCGGGACAGTCTACGAGCAGTACTTC. Protein product: CASSHAGTVYEQYF.

This clone was recorded once. The V call is TRBV5-1, the J call TRBJ2-1, with 9 bases that match TRBD2. CDR1 and CDR2 (germline): SGHRS, YFSETQ. V lost 0 bases, J lost 5 bases, and 9 bases stayed unmatched. The CDR3 sequence is 17 residues long. The CDR3: CASSLGRREGPDNEQFF. CDR3 coding DNA: TGCGCCAGCAGCTTGGGTCGGCGGGAGGGCCCGGACAATGAGCAGTTCTTC.

This chain links TRBV19 with TRBJ1-4, with D maybe TRBD1 (6 bases). CDR3 length: 15 residues. Per germline, CDR1 LNHDA and CDR2 SQIVND (reference sequence). Trimming cost V 8 bases and J 8 bases, with 21 bases left between them. This CDR3 reads CASSWGGAASEKLFF. CDR3 DNA sequence: TGTGCCAGTTCCTGGGGGGGGGCCGCGAGCGAAAAACTGTTTTTT.

This sequence joins TRBV30 and TRBJ1-5; TRBD1 matches at 9 bases. The ends lost 2 bases at V and 5 bases at J; junction bases unmatched: 1. The CDR3 extends over 13 amino acids. Per germline, CDR1 GTSNPN and CDR2 SVGIG (reference sequence). CDR3 sequence: CAWSRQGDQPQHF. DNA for the CDR3: TGTGCCTGGAGTCGACAGGGGGATCAGCCCCAGCATTTT.

This chain connects TRBV7-2 to TRBJ2-7; either TRBD1 or TRBD2 may supply D (7 bases each). Germline V CDR1 and CDR2: SGHTA, FQGNSA. The ends were cut back, 5 bases at V and 5 bases at J, with 22 bases in the middle. The CDR3 is made up of 16 amino acids. The CDR3 reads CASSPQYGRGLHEQYF. In DNA, the CDR3 is TGTGCCAGCAGCCCACAGTATGGGAGGGGGCTACACGAGCAGTACTTC.

The chain has TRBV7-9 and TRBJ1-3, with D possibly TRBD1 on 6 matching bases. V was clipped by 3 bases and J by 0 bases, with 15 bases between them. Germline V gene sequence: CDR1 SEHNR, CDR2 FQNEAQ (reference sequence). The CDR3 covers 17 residues. DNA for the CDR3: TGTGCCAGCAGCTTTATCCGGGACATCTTCTCTGGAAACACCATATATTTT. It yields the protein CASSFIRDIFSGNTIYF.

This rearrangement joins TRBV15 to TRBJ2-2; D not resolved. This CDR3 has 14 amino acids. CDR1 is LNHNV and CDR2 is YYDKDF in the germline V gene (reference sequence). V dropped 2 bases and J dropped 0 bases, with 4 bases sitting between them. CDR3 nucleotides: TGTGCCACCAGCAGAAGGACGAACACCGGGGAGCTGTTTTTT. It specifies CATSRRTNTGELFF.

The chain links TRBV11-2 to TRBJ1-2; 8 bases align to TRBD1. The CDR3 contains 16 residues. The V and J ends lost 5 bases and 4 bases, in that order; junction bases with no gene match: 12. The germline CDR1 and CDR2 sequences are SGHAT and FQNNGV. CDR3 amino acids: CASSPPDRAYGYGYTF. The CDR3 nucleotides are TGTGCCAGCAGCCCACCGGACAGGGCATATGGCTATGGCTACACCTTC.

This clone was counted a single time. This sample includes further DNA sequences coding for the same CDR3. The chain employs TRBV5-4 and TRBJ2-5, with no clear D. The CDR3 is made up of 13 amino acids. Germline CDR1 and CDR2: SGHNT and YYREEE (reference sequence). The V and J ends lost 0 bases and 2 bases respectively, with 5 bases between them. The CDR3 here is CASSLGGQETQYF. The CDR3 DNA sequence: TGTGCCAGCAGCTTGGGAGGTCAAGAGACCCAGTACTTC.

The rearrangement joins TRBV19 to TRBJ1-3; D unclear. The germline gives CDR1 LNHDA, CDR2 SQIVND (reference sequence). This CDR3 region has 15 residues. V was clipped by 1 base and J by 1 base, with 8 bases between them. CDR3 sequence: CASSIGRPSGNTIYF. CDR3 nucleotides: TGTGCCAGTAGTATAGGACGACCGTCTGGAAACACCATATATTTT.

The chain combines TRBV30 with TRBJ1-3; possibly TRBD1 for D (5 bases). V shed 4 bases and J shed 2 bases, with 21 bases lying between them. From germline, CDR1 is GTSNPN and CDR2 SVGIG (reference sequence). The CDR3 has 17 residues. CDR3 DNA: TGTGCCTGGACTAATAGCGGGGGGGTAGGGCCTGGAAACACCATATATTTT. Amino acids: CAWTNSGGVGPGNTIYF.